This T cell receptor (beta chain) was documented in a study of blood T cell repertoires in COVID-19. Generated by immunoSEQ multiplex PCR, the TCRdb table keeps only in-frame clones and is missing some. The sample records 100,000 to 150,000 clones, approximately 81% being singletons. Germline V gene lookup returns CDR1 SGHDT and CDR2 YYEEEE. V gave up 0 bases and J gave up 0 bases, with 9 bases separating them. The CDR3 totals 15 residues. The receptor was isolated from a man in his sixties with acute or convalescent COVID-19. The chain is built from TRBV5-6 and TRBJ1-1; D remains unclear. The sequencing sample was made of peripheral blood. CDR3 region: CASSLGQLMNTEAFF. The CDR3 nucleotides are TGTGCCAGCAGCTTGGGTCAGTTGATGAACACTGAAGCTTTCTTT. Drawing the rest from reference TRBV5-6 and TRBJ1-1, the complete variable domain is DAGVTQSPTHLIKTRGQQVTLRCSPKSGHDTVSWYQQALGQGPQFIFQYYEEEERQRGNFPDRFSGHQFPNYSSELNVNALLLGDSALYLCASSLGQLMNTEAFFGQGTRLTVV.